The present T cell receptor beta chain was sequenced within a study of technical replicates of blood from four donors. The assay was immunoSEQ multiplex PCR, and TCRdb's table has in-frame clones only and misses some. The table lists fewer than 90,000 clones, roughly 96% of them singletons, with roughly 0.2% in the top ten. V was trimmed by 6 bases and J by 0 bases, leaving 12 bases between them. Germline V gene data show CDR1 as MDHEN and CDR2 as SYDVKM. This CDR3 region has 15 residues. The receptor comes from a human donor in good health. Sequenced input: T cells isolated from PBMCs. The chain couples TRBV28 to TRBJ1-3; D perhaps matches TRBD1 (5 bases). DNA of the CDR3: TGTGCCAGCAGCCGGAGGGGAACCTCTGGAAACACCATATATTTT. Amino acids: CASSRRGTSGNTIYF.